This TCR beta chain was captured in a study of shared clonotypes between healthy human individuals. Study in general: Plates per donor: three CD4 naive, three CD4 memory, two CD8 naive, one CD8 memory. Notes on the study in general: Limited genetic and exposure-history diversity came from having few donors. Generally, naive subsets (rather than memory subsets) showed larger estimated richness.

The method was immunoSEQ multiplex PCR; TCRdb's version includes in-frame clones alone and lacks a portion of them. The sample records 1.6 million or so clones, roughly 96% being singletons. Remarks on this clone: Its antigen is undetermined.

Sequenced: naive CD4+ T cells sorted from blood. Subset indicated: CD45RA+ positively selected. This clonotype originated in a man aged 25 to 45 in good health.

The CDR3 bases are TGTGCCAGCACCTGGGGGAGGGTCACAGATACGCAGTATTTT. It yields the protein CASTWGRVTDTQYF. This chain joins TRBV5-6 and TRBJ2-3; TRBD2 matches at 7 bases. The length of the CDR3 is 14 residues. Germline CDR1 is SGHDT and CDR2 is YYEEEE. Losses at the gene ends were 6 bases for V and 2 bases for J; bases not matched to a gene: 6.